These 29 T cell receptor beta chains were sequenced from one sample in a study of blood T cells in healthy people across ages. The authors ran a second PCR of roughly 7 to 11 cycles using a sample-barcoded 5' primer and a J-beta primer mix. MiXCR was run by TCRdb on the 5' RACE reads, yielding one entry per CDR3 protein. The repertoire holds hundreds of thousands of distinct CDR3 sequences, approximately 50% seen once, with under 35% in the top ten. The sequenced sample consisted of blood. These receptors were collected from an older woman in good health.

V gene TRBV12-3 or TRBV12-4 combines with J gene TRBJ2-1, with 9 nucleotides matching TRBD1. This CDR3 spans 17 amino acids. Germline trimming cut 1 base from V and 4 bases from J; bases unmatched to any gene: 8. CDR3 bases: TGTGCCAGCAGTTTAGTAGGAGGGGGACAGGGATACAATGAGCAGTTCTTC. Translating it yields CASSLVGGGQGYNEQFF.

This chain connects TRBV7-6 to TRBJ1-5; D remains ambiguous. The CDR3 runs 14 residues. Germline CDR1 is SGHVS and CDR2 is FNYEAQ. Trimming stripped 5 bases from V and 5 bases from J, with 13 bases between. CDR3 loop: CASSAGSIYQPQHF. CDR3 sequence (DNA): TGTGCCAGCAGCGCTGGCAGTATATATCAGCCCCAGCATTTT.

This chain joins TRBV20-1 and TRBJ2-3; perhaps TRBD1 as D (6 bases). Germline CDR1 and CDR2: DFQATT and SNEGSKA (reference sequence). There are 15 residues in the CDR3. The ends were cut back, 0 bases at V and 6 bases at J, with 16 bases in the middle. As DNA, the CDR3 is TGCAGTGCTAGAGATATCGCGCAGGGGACGGATACGCAGTATTTT. Encoded protein: CSARDIAQGTDTQYF.

Concerning this clonotype: The junction and the germline gene differ at one end; a read error may be behind it. V is TRBV7-2 and J is TRBJ1-2, with 8 bases lining up with TRBD1. The CDR3 has 15 residues. CDR1 is SGHTA and CDR2 is FQGNSA in the germline V gene. The CDR3 is CASSLGAGGPYGHTF. The CDR3 DNA is TGTGCCAGCAGCTTAGGGGCAGGGGGCCCCTATGGCCACACCTTC.

This clonotype was counted many times. The chain combines TRBV7-2 with TRBJ2-1, with 11 bases matching TRBD2. The CDR3 sequence is 16 residues long. Germline V CDR1 and CDR2: SGHTA, FQGNSA. V shed 4 bases and J 5 bases; nucleotides not matched to a gene: 7. CDR3 nucleotides: TGTGCCAGCAGCTCTTCCGGGACTAGCGGAGACAATGAGCAGTTCTTC. The encoded protein is CASSSSGTSGDNEQFF.

This clonotype was seen only once. The V and J genes are TRBV24-1 and TRBJ2-5, with 7 bases aligning to TRBD2. Germline V gene sequence: CDR1 KGHDR, CDR2 SFDVKD. With 3 bases clipped from V and 5 bases from J, the junction kept 11 bases outside the gene matches. CDR3 length: 16 amino acids. CDR3 DNA: TGTGCCACCAGTGATGCCCGTAGGACTAGTAGGGAGACCCAGTACTTC. It codes for CATSDARRTSRETQYF.

The gene calls are TRBV6-1 and TRBJ2-1, with D possibly being TRBD1 (6 bases). V gave up 4 bases and J gave up 5 bases, with 9 bases separating them. Germline loops: CDR1 MNHNS, CDR2 SASEGT. The CDR3 loop spans 13 amino acids. CDR3 nucleotides: TGTGCCAGCAGTGGGGACATCCACAATGAGCAGTTCTTC. Protein: CASSGDIHNEQFF.

This clonotype has more than one count but fewer than ten. The chain recombines TRBV20-1 with TRBJ2-3; 9 positions match TRBD2. V lost 1 base to trimming and J lost 4 bases; unmatched junction nucleotides: 9. CDR1 and CDR2 from the germline V gene are DFQATT and SNEGSKA (reference sequence). The CDR3 has 16 residues. CDR3 protein: CSARVGGRDVSDTQYF. CDR3 DNA sequence: TGCAGTGCTAGAGTTGGCGGGAGGGATGTATCAGATACGCAGTATTTT.

The chain has TRBV6-5 and TRBJ1-4; a possible D gene is TRBD1 (6 bases). The ends were cut back, 5 bases at V and 2 bases at J, with 12 bases in the middle. Germline loops: CDR1 MNHEY, CDR2 SVGAGI. This CDR3 contains 15 residues. The DNA for the CDR3 is TGTGCCAGCAGTCGTACAGGGTCCACTAATGAAAAACTGTTTTTT. This gives the protein CASSRTGSTNEKLFF.

The genes are TRBV28 and TRBJ2-3; a weak D match, TRBD1 (6 bases). This CDR3 spans 16 amino acids. Germline V CDR1 and CDR2: MDHEN, SYDVKM. Trimming took 5 bases from V and 0 from J, leaving 15 bases between them. The chain's CDR3 is CASSLTTGVSTDTQYF. The CDR3 nucleotides are TGTGCCAGCAGTCTCACGACAGGCGTAAGCACAGATACGCAGTATTTT.

This clonotype was observed a few times. The rearrangement joins TRBV7-2 to TRBJ1-5; D ambiguous. The germline gives CDR1 SGHTA, CDR2 FQGNSA. Trimming removed 2 bases from V and 5 bases from J, with 7 bases in between. The CDR3 covers 13 residues. The CDR3 DNA sequence: TGTGCCAGCAGCTTAAAGCGGGATCAGCCCCAGCATTTT. Translated: CASSLKRDQPQHF.

Written as DNA, the CDR3 is TGTGCCAGCAGCTTAGTCTCCTATCCGACAGATACGCAGTATTTT. Protein: CASSLVSYPTDTQYF. The genes are TRBV7-2 and TRBJ2-3; D ambiguous. Germline V gene data show CDR1 as SGHTA and CDR2 as FQGNSA. V lost 1 base and J 3 bases, leaving 11 bases between the germline ends. The CDR3 spans 15 residues.

V usage is TRBV29-1 and J usage is TRBJ2-7; 7 positions agree with TRBD1. The CDR3 consists of 15 residues. From germline, CDR1 is SQVTM and CDR2 ANQGSEA. The CDR3: CNADIDRANSYEQYF. Here the CDR3 DNA reads TGCAACGCCGATATAGACAGGGCGAACTCCTACGAGCAGTACTTC.

The chain links TRBV7-2 to TRBJ2-3, with D unresolved. V dropped 5 bases and J dropped 2 bases, with 8 bases sitting between them. The CDR3 is 13 residues long. Germline assignment: CDR1 SGHTA and CDR2 FQGNSA. This CDR3 reads CASSVDHTDTQYF. DNA of the CDR3: TGTGCCAGCAGCGTGGACCACACAGATACGCAGTATTTT.

This clonotype has just a few counts. The rearrangement joins TRBV3-1 to TRBJ1-1, with a tentative D call TRBD1 (6 bases). Trimming removed 2 bases from V and 0 bases from J, with 10 bases in between. Germline-derived CDR1 and CDR2 are LGHDT and YNNKEL (reference sequence). This CDR3 region has 15 residues. The CDR3 DNA is TGTGCCAGCAGCCAACGGGGGGGCCTGAACACTGAAGCTTTCTTT. Encoded protein: CASSQRGGLNTEAFF. The full variable domain, completed using reference TRBV3-1 and TRBJ1-1, is DTAVSQTPKYLVTQMGNDKSIKCEQNLGHDTMYWYKQDSKKFLKIMFSYNNKELIINETVPNRFSPKSPDKAHLNLHINSLELGDSAVYFCASSQRGGLNTEAFFGQGTRLTVV.

This clonotype was recorded a few times. V is TRBV7-8 and J is TRBJ2-3, with D tentatively TRBD1 or TRBD2 (5 bases each). V lost 5 bases and J 0 bases, leaving 9 bases between the germline ends. The CDR3 runs 14 residues. Germline-derived CDR1 and CDR2 are SGHVS and FQNEAQ. The CDR3 coding sequence is TGTGCCAGCAGCGAGGGACGGAGCACAGATACGCAGTATTTT. The encoded protein is CASSEGRSTDTQYF.

The CDR3 coding sequence is TGTGCCAGCAGCTTAGACGGACTAGCGGGGTCCAATGAGCAGTTCTTC. It is translated as CASSLDGLAGSNEQFF. This rearrangement joins TRBV7-2 to TRBJ2-1; 12 nucleotides align to TRBD2. Trimming removed 1 base from V and 6 bases from J; junction bases left unmatched: 4. CDR3 length: 16 residues. CDR1 SGHTA and CDR2 FQGNSA come from the germline V gene.

This clonotype showed up just a few times. The rearrangement uses TRBV7-2 and TRBJ2-5, with TRBD2 matching 10 bases. The J call may be incorrect, as the DNA end agrees better with TRBJ2-7. The CDR3 runs 18 residues. Germline CDR1 is SGHTA and CDR2 is FQGNSA. In DNA, the CDR3 is TGTGCCAGCAGCCCCCCCCTCTTAGGTAGCGGGAGGTTTAACGAGCAGTACTTC. Amino acid sequence: CASSPPLLGSGRFNEQYF.

The V gene is TRBV30, the J gene TRBJ1-1; D uncertain. Germline CDR1 is GTSNPN and CDR2 is SVGIG (reference sequence). V shed 2 bases and J shed 4 bases, with 5 bases lying between them. This CDR3 is 11 amino acids long. For the CDR3, the DNA is TGTGCCTGGAGTCGGGGCACTGAAGCTTTCTTT. Its protein is CAWSRGTEAFF.

The genes are TRBV5-4 and TRBJ2-5; D possibly corresponds to TRBD1 (5 bases). The V end lost 0 bases, the J end lost 0 bases, and 9 bases lay between the germline ends. The CDR3 extends over 15 amino acids. The germline V gene has CDR1 SGHNT and CDR2 YYREEE (reference sequence). The CDR3 here is CASSLADTYQETQYF. The DNA for the CDR3 is TGTGCCAGCAGCTTGGCGGACACGTACCAAGAGACCCAGTACTTC.

This chain links TRBV5-5 with TRBJ2-5, with 8 nucleotides matching TRBD1. Germline assignment: CDR1 SGHKS and CDR2 YYEKEE (reference sequence). The CDR3 runs to 14 residues. V was pared by 1 base and J by 2 bases, with 1 base of the junction left unmatched. This chain's CDR3 is CASSLWDRQETQYF. CDR3 sequence (DNA): TGTGCCAGCAGCTTGTGGGACAGGCAAGAGACCCAGTACTTC.

This rearrangement joins TRBV10-3 to TRBJ2-1; TRBD2 aligns across 8 bases. Unmatched junction bases numbered 2, after V lost 3 bases and J lost 7 bases. Germline CDR1 reads ENHRY; CDR2 reads SYGVKD. CDR3 size: 13 residues. The CDR3 protein is CAISDGGRNEQFF. The CDR3 DNA follows: TGTGCCATCAGTGACGGCGGGAGGAATGAGCAGTTCTTC.

The V call is TRBV28, the J call TRBJ1-1; D call uncertain. Trimming shortened V by 7 bases and J by 2 bases, and 14 bases separated the two germline ends. CDR1 MDHEN and CDR2 SYDVKM come from the germline V gene. CDR3 size: 14 residues. CDR3 coding DNA: TGTGCCAGCAACCCTACCCACGGAAACACTGAAGCTTTCTTT. Protein product: CASNPTHGNTEAFF.

J is TRBJ2-7 and V is TRBV6-5; 13 positions agree with TRBD2. V lost 5 bases, J lost 1 base, and 11 bases stayed unmatched. The CDR3 loop spans 18 amino acids. Germline V gives CDR1 MNHEY, CDR2 SVGAGI. The CDR3 bases are TGTGCCAGCAGTCCCTCGACTAGCGGGAGGTTAGGATCCTACGAGCAGTACTTC. Its translation: CASSPSTSGRLGSYEQYF.

On this clonotype: This could be a read error, since a much larger clone is one nucleotide away. The rearrangement links TRBV20-1 to TRBJ1-2; unclear D gene. CDR3 size: 13 residues. CDR1 and CDR2 (germline): DFQATT, SNEGSKA (reference sequence). Trimming removed 7 bases at V and 7 bases at J, with 19 bases between. As DNA, the CDR3 is TGCAGTGTCGGAGCAAGCGGGGAGGCTGGCTACACCTTC. Its protein product is CSVGASGEAGYTF.

The genes are TRBV27 and TRBJ2-1; 9 nucleotides agree with TRBD2. Per the germline V gene, CDR1 is MNHEY and CDR2 is SMNVEV (reference sequence). CDR3 size: 15 residues. J gave up 5 bases and V 6 bases, and 8 bases lay outside the gene matches. This CDR3 reads CASSDSGSRNNEQFF. CDR3 nucleotides: TGTGCCAGCAGCGATAGCGGGAGCAGGAACAATGAGCAGTTCTTC.

The chain is built from TRBV5-5 and TRBJ1-4; TRBD1 matches at 9 bases. This CDR3 is built from 15 residues. From germline, CDR1 is SGHKS and CDR2 YYEKEE (reference sequence). V lost 4 bases to trimming and J lost 8 bases; unmatched junction nucleotides: 9. The CDR3 region has the DNA TGTGCCAGCAGCACCACAGGGGGCATAGGGGAAAAACTGTTTTTT. It is translated as CASSTTGGIGEKLFF.

The rearrangement links TRBV4-3 to TRBJ2-3, with TRBD2 matching 9 bases. The CDR3 runs 16 residues. Trimming removed 0 bases from V and 8 bases from J; junction bases left unmatched: 9. Per germline, CDR1 LGHNA and CDR2 YSLEER. The DNA of the CDR3 is TGCGCCAGCAGCCAAGATCAAGGGACTAGCTCTTTTACGCAGTATTTT. This encodes CASSQDQGTSSFTQYF.

In this sample, this clonotype turned up a few times. V and J are TRBV5-1 and TRBJ2-1; 11 nucleotides agree with TRBD2. Losses at the gene ends were 0 bases for V and 3 bases for J; bases not matched to a gene: 8. Per the germline V gene, CDR1 is SGHRS and CDR2 is YFSETQ. The CDR3 has 18 amino acids. CDR3 sequence reads: CASSLDPPGLADYNEQFF. The CDR3 coding sequence is TGCGCCAGCAGCTTGGACCCCCCGGGACTAGCGGACTACAATGAGCAGTTCTTC.